The 13 T cell receptor beta chains presented below share a single source sample, sequenced in a study. TRBV12-4/TRBJ1-2 clonotypes were amplified with adaptor-ligated barcode primers. MiXCR, run by TCRdb on the multiplex PCR reads, gives a single entry per CDR3 protein. The sample contains fewer than 1,500 distinct CDR3 sequences, about 33% of which appear only once. Sample: memory CD4+ T cells sorted from blood. Noted subset: memory CD4+ T cells, CD4+CD45RO+CD25-. The receptors were gathered from a female donor with breast cancer.

The rearrangement joins TRBV12-3 or TRBV12-4 to TRBJ1-2; the D is unclear. V lost 6 bases and J lost 7, with 15 bases in between. The CDR3 spans 13 residues. CDR3 protein: CASSRRIVFGYTF. DNA for the CDR3: TGTGCCAGCAGCCGACGGATAGTGTTTGGCTACACCTTC.

The rearrangement links TRBV12-3 or TRBV12-4 to TRBJ1-2; D not certain. V was pared by 6 bases and J by 3 bases, with 5 bases between. The CDR3 contains 11 residues. CDR3 residues: CASRAHYGYTF. DNA for the CDR3: TGTGCCAGCAGGGCCCACTATGGCTACACCTTC.

This clonotype qualifies as large. The V call is TRBV12-3 or TRBV12-4, the J call TRBJ1-2; possible D gene TRBD1, 6 bases. CDR3 length: 12 residues. V was shortened by 6 bases and J by 5 bases, with 10 bases between the two germline ends. CDR3 region: CASRETGYGYTF. For the CDR3, the DNA is TGTGCCAGCAGGGAGACAGGATATGGCTACACCTTC.

V gene TRBV12-3 or TRBV12-4 combines with J gene TRBJ1-2, with TRBD1 matching 10 bases. This CDR3 has 16 amino acids. V was pared by 4 bases and J by 2 bases, with 7 bases of the junction left unmatched. The CDR3 region is CASSSRPGQGNYGYTF. CDR3 DNA sequence: TGTGCCAGCAGTTCAAGACCGGGACAGGGGAACTATGGCTACACCTTC.

The chain couples TRBV12-3 or TRBV12-4 to TRBJ1-2; TRBD1 matches 8 bases. This CDR3 contains 16 residues. V lost 4 bases and J lost 6; bases outside the gene matches: 13. CDR3 residues: CASSSPWTGRADGYTF. CDR3 nucleotide sequence: TGTGCCAGCAGTTCTCCATGGACAGGGCGCGCAGATGGCTACACCTTC.

By sample fraction, this clonotype is medium-sized. The chain carries TRBV12-3 or TRBV12-4 and TRBJ1-2, with D unresolved. The CDR3 loop spans 12 amino acids. Trimming stripped 6 bases from V and 8 bases from J, with 13 bases between. CDR3 sequence: CASSIAHWGYTF. For the CDR3, the DNA is TGTGCCAGCAGCATCGCCCACTGGGGCTACACCTTC.

V and J are TRBV12-3 or TRBV12-4 and TRBJ1-2; a possible D gene is TRBD1 (5 bases). The V end was cut by 9 bases, the J end by 5 bases, with 10 bases between. The CDR3 runs to 11 residues. CDR3 sequence: CASARVYGYTF. The CDR3 DNA reads TGTGCCAGTGCCAGGGTTTATGGCTACACCTTC.

This clonotype is termed medium-sized. The chain has TRBV12-3 or TRBV12-4 and TRBJ1-2, with 8 bases aligning to TRBD1. V was clipped by 5 bases and J by 1 base; unmatched bases: 9. There are 16 residues in the CDR3. CDR3 residues: CASSPGRTGSNYGYTF. The CDR3, as DNA: TGTGCCAGCAGTCCTGGGAGGACAGGGAGTAACTATGGCTACACCTTC.

V usage is TRBV12-3 or TRBV12-4 and J usage is TRBJ1-2, with 9 bases fitting TRBD1. Germline trimming cut 5 bases from V and 5 bases from J; bases unmatched to any gene: 6. CDR3 length: 14 amino acids. CDR3 sequence reads: CASSAGQGIYGYTF. CDR3 coding DNA: TGTGCCAGCAGTGCGGGACAGGGAATTTATGGCTACACCTTC.

In this sample, this clonotype is large. The rearrangement joins TRBV12-3 or TRBV12-4 to TRBJ1-2; maybe TRBD1 (5 bases). The CDR3 has 12 amino acids. Trimming removed 5 bases at V and 7 bases at J, with 11 bases between. The CDR3 loop reads CASSGPRGGYTF. Written as DNA, the CDR3 is TGTGCCAGCAGTGGACCTAGGGGTGGCTACACCTTC.

The rearrangement uses TRBV12-3 or TRBV12-4 and TRBJ1-2, with TRBD1 identical over 8 bases. The ends lost 2 bases at V and 7 bases at J; junction bases unmatched: 3. CDR3 length equals 13 residues. The CDR3 bases are TGTGCCAGCAGTTTAAGGACAGGGCTTGGCTACACCTTC. This translates into CASSLRTGLGYTF.

By its share, this clonotype is large. The chain links TRBV12-3 or TRBV12-4 to TRBJ1-2; possible D gene TRBD1, 5 bases. V lost 6 bases, J lost 7 bases, and 12 bases lay in between. The CDR3 sequence is 12 residues long. The CDR3 DNA follows: TGTGCCAGCAGCCAGCCAGGGCCTGGCTACACCTTC. Protein sequence: CASSQPGPGYTF.

This clonotype appeared a single time. The J gene is TRBJ1-2, the V gene TRBV12-3 or TRBV12-4; TRBD1 matches at 7 bases. The ends lost 5 bases at V and 8 bases at J; junction bases unmatched: 17. This CDR3 is 16 amino acids long. Written as DNA, the CDR3 is TGTGCCAGCAGTCTATCCGGGACAGTGAGGGCCGACGGCTACACCTTC. As protein: CASSLSGTVRADGYTF.